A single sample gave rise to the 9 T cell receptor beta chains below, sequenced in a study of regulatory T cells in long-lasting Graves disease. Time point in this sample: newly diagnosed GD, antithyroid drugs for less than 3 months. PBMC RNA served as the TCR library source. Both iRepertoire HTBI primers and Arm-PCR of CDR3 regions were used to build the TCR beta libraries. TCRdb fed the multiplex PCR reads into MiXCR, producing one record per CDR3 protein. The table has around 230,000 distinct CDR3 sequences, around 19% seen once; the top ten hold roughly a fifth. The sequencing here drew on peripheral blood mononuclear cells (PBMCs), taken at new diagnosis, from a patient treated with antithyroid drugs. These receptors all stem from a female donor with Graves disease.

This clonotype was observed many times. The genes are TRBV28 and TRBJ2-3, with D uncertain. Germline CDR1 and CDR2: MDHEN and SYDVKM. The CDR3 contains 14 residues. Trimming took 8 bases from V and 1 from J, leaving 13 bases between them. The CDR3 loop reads CASLPPGGTDTQYF. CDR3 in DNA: TGTGCCAGCCTCCCACCCGGTGGCACAGATACGCAGTATTTT.

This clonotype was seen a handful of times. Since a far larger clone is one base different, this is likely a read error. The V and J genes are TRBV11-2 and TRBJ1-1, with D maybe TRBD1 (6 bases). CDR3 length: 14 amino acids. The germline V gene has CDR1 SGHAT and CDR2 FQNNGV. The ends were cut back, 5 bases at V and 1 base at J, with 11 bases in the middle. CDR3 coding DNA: TGTGCCAGCAGCCCCAGGGGCCGGAACACTGAAGCTTTCTTT. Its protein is CASSPRGRNTEAFF.

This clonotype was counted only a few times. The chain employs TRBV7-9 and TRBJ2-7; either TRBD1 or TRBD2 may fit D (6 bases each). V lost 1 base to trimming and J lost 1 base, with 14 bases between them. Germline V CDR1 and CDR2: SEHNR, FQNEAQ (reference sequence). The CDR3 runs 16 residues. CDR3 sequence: CASSLEGGGRSYEQYF. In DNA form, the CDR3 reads TGTGCCAGCAGCTTAGAGGGGGGAGGTAGGTCCTACGAGCAGTACTTC.

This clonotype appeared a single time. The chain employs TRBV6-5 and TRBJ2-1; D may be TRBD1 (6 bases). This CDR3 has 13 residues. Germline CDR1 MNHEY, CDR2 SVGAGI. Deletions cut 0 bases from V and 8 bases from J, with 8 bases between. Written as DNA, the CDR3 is TGTGCCAGCAGTTACTCACAGGGAGATGAGCAGTTCTTC. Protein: CASSYSQGDEQFF.

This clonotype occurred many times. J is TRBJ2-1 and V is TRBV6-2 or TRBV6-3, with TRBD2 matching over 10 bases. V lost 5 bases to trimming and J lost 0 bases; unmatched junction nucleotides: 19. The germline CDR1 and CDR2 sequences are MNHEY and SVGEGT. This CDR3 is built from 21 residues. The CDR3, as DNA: TGTGCCAGCAGTGAGACACAGGGTTTCCTAAGCGGGAGGGCCTCCTACAATGAGCAGTTCTTC. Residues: CASSETQGFLSGRASYNEQFF.

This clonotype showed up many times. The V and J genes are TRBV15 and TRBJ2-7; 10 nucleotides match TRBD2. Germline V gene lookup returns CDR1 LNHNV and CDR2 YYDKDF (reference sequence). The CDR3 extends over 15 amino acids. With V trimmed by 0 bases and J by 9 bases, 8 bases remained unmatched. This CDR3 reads CATSRDRIAGGPQYF. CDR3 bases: TGTGCCACCAGCAGAGATAGAATAGCGGGAGGCCCGCAGTACTTC.

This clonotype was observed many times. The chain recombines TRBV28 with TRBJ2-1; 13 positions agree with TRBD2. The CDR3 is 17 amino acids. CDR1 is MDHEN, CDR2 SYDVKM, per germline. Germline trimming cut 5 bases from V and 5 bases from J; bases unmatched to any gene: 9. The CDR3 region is CASSPPGLAGPNNEQFF. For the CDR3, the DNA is TGTGCCAGCAGTCCCCCGGGACTAGCGGGACCAAACAATGAGCAGTTCTTC.

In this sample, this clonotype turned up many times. The CDR3 reads CASSYGTGGANEKLFF. In DNA, the CDR3 is TGTGCCAGCAGTTACGGGACAGGGGGCGCAAATGAAAAACTGTTTTTT. The chain employs TRBV6-5 and TRBJ1-4, with 12 bases that match TRBD1. CDR1 and CDR2 (germline): MNHEY, SVGAGI. The CDR3 totals 16 residues. The J segment lost 5 bases and the V segment lost 2 bases, leaving 3 bases of the junction unmatched.

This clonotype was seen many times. DNA for the CDR3: TGTGCCAGCAGTTCCCTAGGACTAGCGGACTACGAGCAGTACTTC. The encoded protein is CASSSLGLADYEQYF. V usage is TRBV27 and J usage is TRBJ2-7; 10 bases agree with TRBD2. The CDR3 consists of 15 residues. Trimming took 4 bases from V and 3 from J; bases not matched to a gene: 6. Germline-derived CDR1 and CDR2 are MNHEY and SMNVEV (reference sequence).